The 25 T cell receptor beta chains listed next were all sequenced from one sample in a study of response to subunit inactivated influenza vaccine. MiXCR, run by TCRdb on the RT-PCR reads, gives a single entry per CDR3 protein. The table lists more than 450,000 distinct CDR3 sequences, 7.6% of them singletons. This sample comprised PBMCs from blood, obtained roughly 24 months after vaccination. These receptors all stem from a man aged 50-75 years who received an inactivated influenza vaccine.

In its sample, this clonotype was seen a few times. The chain links TRBV29-1 to TRBJ2-2, with 7 positions matching TRBD1. V lost 6 bases to trimming and J lost 5 bases; unmatched junction nucleotides: 9. The germline V gene encodes CDR1 SQVTM and CDR2 ANQGSEA. CDR3 length: 14 amino acids. The CDR3 is CSVNRGAQTGELFF. In DNA form, the CDR3 reads TGCAGCGTGAACAGGGGTGCGCAAACCGGGGAGCTGTTTTTT.

This clonotype was detected ten times or more. V is TRBV18 and J is TRBJ2-3; D gene uncertain. Trimming left V 0 bases short and J 0 bases short, with 10 bases between. The CDR3 consists of 16 residues. Germline CDR1 is KGHSH and CDR2 is LQKENI. The DNA for the CDR3 is TGTGCCAGCTCACCACCGACGGCCTCTAGCACAGATACGCAGTATTTT. As protein: CASSPPTASSTDTQYF.

This clonotype was detected only a few times. The V gene is TRBV19, the J gene TRBJ2-7; D assignment may be TRBD1 or TRBD2 (5 bases each). The V and J ends lost 6 bases and 3 bases respectively, with 30 bases between them. The CDR3 runs 19 residues. Germline V gene sequence: CDR1 LNHDA, CDR2 SQIVND (reference sequence). The CDR3, as DNA: TGTGCCAGTAGCCCCGAACTCCGGGACCGAACTCTGAGGGTCTACGAGCAGTACTTC. It encodes CASSPELRDRTLRVYEQYF.

This clonotype has just a few counts. V is TRBV27 and J is TRBJ1-6; a possible D gene is TRBD1 (5 bases). The CDR3 spans 14 residues. The germline CDR1 and CDR2 sequences are MNHEY and SMNVEV (reference sequence). V dropped 4 bases and J dropped 9 bases, with 13 bases sitting between them. CDR3 region: CASSSRVWVSPLHF. DNA for the CDR3: TGTGCCAGCAGTTCCAGGGTGTGGGTTTCACCCCTCCACTTT.

This clonotype was counted only a few times. This chain connects TRBV24-1 to TRBJ1-3, with D hard to call. V was pared by 10 bases and J by 3 bases, with 3 bases between. The CDR3 runs 10 residues. The V gene's germline CDR1 is KGHDR and CDR2 SFDVKD. For the CDR3, the DNA is TGTGCCACTCATGGAAACACCATATATTTT. Its protein product is CATHGNTIYF.

This clonotype was counted only a few times. The chain links TRBV7-9 to TRBJ2-3; D gene ambiguous. Deletions cut 6 bases from V and 5 bases from J, with 12 bases between. Germline V gives CDR1 SEHNR, CDR2 FQNEAQ (reference sequence). The CDR3 runs to 13 residues. The CDR3 sequence: CASSINPGDTQYF. The CDR3 bases are TGTGCCAGCAGTATCAACCCGGGAGATACGCAGTATTTT.

V and J are TRBV12-5 and TRBJ1-1, with unresolved D. Germline CDR1 reads LGHNT; CDR2 reads FRNRAP. CDR3 length: 13 residues. The V and J ends lost 1 base and 4 bases respectively, with 7 bases between them. CDR3 in amino acids: CASGLAGSTEAFF. The CDR3, as DNA: TGTGCTAGTGGTTTGGCGGGGAGCACTGAAGCTTTCTTT. The variable domain in full, completed from reference TRBV12-5 and TRBJ1-1, reads DARVTQTPRHKVTEMGQEVTMRCQPILGHNTVFWYRQTMMQGLELLAYFRNRAPLDDSGMPKDRFSAEMPDATLATLKIQPSEPRDSAVYFCASGLAGSTEAFFGQGTRLTVV.

This clonotype was detected a few times. V is TRBV6-2 or TRBV6-3 and J is TRBJ1-2; D gene ambiguous. The CDR3 covers 20 residues. The germline CDR1 and CDR2 sequences are MNHEY and SVGEGT. V lost 0 bases to trimming and J lost 1 base, with 24 bases between them. This CDR3 is CASSYSTVSGDLQSNYGYTF. For the CDR3, the DNA is TGTGCCAGCAGTTACTCGACCGTTTCGGGCGATTTACAGAGTAACTATGGCTACACCTTC.

This clonotype was detected a few times. The J gene is TRBJ2-5, the V gene TRBV5-4; 8 bases agree with TRBD2. This CDR3 is built from 14 residues. V dropped 2 bases and J dropped 3; count of bases not matched to a gene: 3. Germline V gene lookup returns CDR1 SGHNT and CDR2 YYREEE (reference sequence). The CDR3 spells CASSFFGREETQYF. CDR3 in DNA: TGTGCCAGCAGCTTCTTCGGGAGGGAAGAGACCCAGTACTTC.

This clonotype was picked up a small number of times. The rearrangement links TRBV5-1 to TRBJ2-3, with 10 nucleotides matching TRBD2. Germline V CDR1 and CDR2: SGHRS, YFSETQ. With 0 bases clipped from V and 5 bases from J, the junction kept 3 bases outside the gene matches. There are 15 residues in the CDR3. Here the CDR3 reads CASSLALAGEDTQYF. For the CDR3, the DNA is TGCGCCAGCAGCTTGGCTCTAGCGGGAGAAGATACGCAGTATTTT.

V is TRBV6-5 and J is TRBJ2-2; 7 bases line up with TRBD2. V was clipped by 1 base and J by 0 bases; unmatched bases: 8. The CDR3 contains 18 residues. Germline CDR1 and CDR2: MNHEY and SVGAGI. In nucleotides, the CDR3 is TGTGCCAGCAGTTACTACACGCCGCTAGCGGCGAACACCGGGGAGCTGTTTTTT. Residues: CASSYYTPLAANTGELFF.

V is TRBV6-5 and J is TRBJ1-1; D gene uncertain. The length of the CDR3 is 15 residues. Germline CDR1 and CDR2: MNHEY and SVGAGI. V shed 0 bases and J shed 4 bases, with 12 bases lying between them. As DNA, the CDR3 is TGTGCCAGCAGTTACTCGATGAGGGTTGTCACTGAAGCTTTCTTT. It specifies CASSYSMRVVTEAFF.

This clonotype has just a few counts. J is TRBJ2-3 and V is TRBV9; the D gene is possibly TRBD2 (5 bases). CDR1 and CDR2 (germline): SGDLS, YYNGEE. V shed 0 bases and J shed 2 bases, with 10 bases lying between them. The CDR3 extends over 15 amino acids. The DNA of the CDR3 is TGTGCCAGCAGCGTAGAGGGAGCGGCCACAGATACGCAGTATTTT. Translation: CASSVEGAATDTQYF.

In this sample, this clonotype turned up a few times. This chain joins TRBV5-1 and TRBJ2-1, with 9 positions matching TRBD1. The CDR3 spans 17 residues. V trimming: 0 bases; J trimming: 2 bases; junction bases outside the gene matches: 6. Germline CDR1 is SGHRS and CDR2 is YFSETQ. The DNA of the CDR3 is TGCGCCAGCAGCTTGGATGTTAGGACAGGGGCCTACAATGAGCAGTTCTTC. It specifies CASSLDVRTGAYNEQFF.

This clonotype was seen more than once but under ten times. The chain combines TRBV7-9 with TRBJ2-3; D is perhaps TRBD1 (6 bases). Trimming removed 5 bases at V and 0 bases at J, with 12 bases between. Per germline, CDR1 SEHNR and CDR2 FQNEAQ (reference sequence). The CDR3 totals 15 residues. CDR3 nucleotides: TGTGCCAGCAGCCCACTGGACAGTAGCACAGATACGCAGTATTTT. Amino acid sequence: CASSPLDSSTDTQYF.

Many counts were recorded for this clonotype. The chain employs TRBV29-1 and TRBJ1-1; D is uncertain. Trimming cost V 4 bases and J 4 bases, with 16 bases left between them. This CDR3 comprises 14 residues. In germline, CDR1 is SQVTM, CDR2 ANQGSEA. The CDR3 DNA reads TGCAGCGTTGTAGGAGGGCTCCTGGGCACTGAAGCTTTCTTT. Encoded protein: CSVVGGLLGTEAFF.

The chain carries TRBV20-1 and TRBJ1-1; 9 bases are a match to TRBD1. This CDR3 is 14 amino acids long. Germline V gene data show CDR1 as DFQATT and CDR2 as SNEGSKA (reference sequence). The junction had 4 bases not matched to a gene; V was cut back by 5 bases and J by 0 bases. The CDR3 nucleotides are TGCAGTGCTCCCGGACAGGGGATGAACACTGAAGCTTTCTTT. Its translation is CSAPGQGMNTEAFF.

The chain carries TRBV20-1 and TRBJ2-1, with 16 bases matching TRBD2. Germline loops: CDR1 DFQATT, CDR2 SNEGSKA (reference sequence). The CDR3 contains 17 residues. J was trimmed by 5 bases and V by 4 bases; bases with no gene match: 8. CDR3 in DNA: TGCAGTGCTAAGGGACTAGCGGGAGGGCTAACACACAATGAGCAGTTCTTC. Amino acids: CSAKGLAGGLTHNEQFF.

This clonotype has more than one count but fewer than ten. V usage is TRBV29-1 and J usage is TRBJ2-1; D is uncertain. The CDR3 has 13 residues. Germline loops: CDR1 SQVTM, CDR2 ANQGSEA. Trimming removed 4 bases at V and 5 bases at J, with 12 bases between. DNA of the CDR3: TGCAGCGTTGGTATCCTTCGAAACAATGAGCAGTTCTTC. Amino acid sequence: CSVGILRNNEQFF.

This rearrangement joins TRBV14 to TRBJ2-1; maybe TRBD2 (5 bases). From germline, CDR1 is SGHDN and CDR2 FVKESK. The V gene lost 4 bases and the J gene lost 6 bases, with 16 bases spanning the gap. This CDR3 spans 15 amino acids. DNA for the CDR3: TGTGCCAGCAGCCCCTTCGTGAAAGGGAGCAATGAGCAGTTCTTC. Translated, it gives CASSPFVKGSNEQFF.

This clonotype was counted only a few times. The genes are TRBV4-2 and TRBJ2-3; D not resolved. CDR3 length: 15 amino acids. The ends were cut back, 0 bases at V and 2 bases at J, with 9 bases in the middle. Germline CDR1 and CDR2: LGHNA and YNFKEQ. The chain's CDR3 is CASSQDGDPTDTQYF. The CDR3 DNA sequence: TGTGCCAGCAGCCAAGATGGGGATCCCACAGATACGCAGTATTTT.

This rearrangement joins TRBV7-2 to TRBJ2-3; 8 bases align to TRBD2. Germline V lookup: CDR1 SGHTA, CDR2 FQGNSA. Trimming removed 1 base from V and 2 bases from J; junction bases left unmatched: 2. CDR3 length equals 15 residues. Written as DNA, the CDR3 is TGTGCCAGCAGCTTAGATAGCGGGGTCACAGATACGCAGTATTTT. Encoded protein: CASSLDSGVTDTQYF.

In its sample, this clonotype was seen many times. The V call is TRBV6-2 or TRBV6-3, the J call TRBJ2-7; D remains unclear. V lost 1 base and J lost 0, with 4 bases in between. CDR3 length equals 13 residues. Germline values: CDR1 MNHEY, CDR2 SVGEGT. The CDR3 protein is CASSYLSSYEQYF. The CDR3 region has the DNA TGTGCCAGCAGTTACTTGAGCTCCTACGAGCAGTACTTC.

This clonotype was detected a few times. V usage is TRBV20-1 and J usage is TRBJ1-5, with D tentatively TRBD1 (6 bases). CDR3 length equals 15 residues. Germline loops: CDR1 DFQATT, CDR2 SNEGSKA (reference sequence). Trimming cost V 6 bases and J 3 bases, with 18 bases left between them. The CDR3 DNA follows: TGCAGTGCAAGCAGGGGAAAGCTTCACAATCAGCCCCAGCATTTT. This encodes CSASRGKLHNQPQHF.

The table lists this clonotype with a few counts. The chain joins TRBV5-5 to TRBJ1-4; 7 nucleotides align to TRBD1. Germline CDR1 is SGHKS and CDR2 is YYEKEE (reference sequence). Trimming took 4 bases from V and 5 from J; bases not matched to a gene: 11. The CDR3 runs to 16 residues. This chain's CDR3 is CASSKDRVGRNEKLFF. In DNA, the CDR3 is TGTGCCAGCAGCAAAGACAGGGTGGGGCGGAATGAAAAACTGTTTTTT. The variable domain in full, completed from reference TRBV5-5 and TRBJ1-4, reads DAGVTQSPTHLIKTRGQQVTLRCSPISGHKSVSWYQQVLGQGPQFIFQYYEKEERGRGNFPDRFSARQFPNYSSELNVNALLLGDSALYLCASSKDRVGRNEKLFFGSGTQLSVL.